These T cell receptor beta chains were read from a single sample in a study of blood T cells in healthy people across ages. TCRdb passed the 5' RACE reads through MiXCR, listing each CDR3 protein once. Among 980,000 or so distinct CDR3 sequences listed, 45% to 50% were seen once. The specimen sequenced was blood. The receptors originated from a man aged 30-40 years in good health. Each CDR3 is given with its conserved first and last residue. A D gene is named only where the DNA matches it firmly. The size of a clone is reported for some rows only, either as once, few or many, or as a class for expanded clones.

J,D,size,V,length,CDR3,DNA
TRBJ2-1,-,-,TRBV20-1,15,CSARGGRVSYNEQFF,TGCAGTGCAAGAGGGGGGAGGGTCTCCTACAATGAGCAGTTCTTC
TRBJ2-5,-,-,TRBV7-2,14,CASSLGRLQETQYF,TGTGCCAGCAGCTTGGGACGGCTACAAGAGACCCAGTACTTC
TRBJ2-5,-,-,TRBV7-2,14,CASSLGGGTGFQYF,TGTGCCAGCAGCTTAGGTGGGGGCACTGGGTTCCAGTACTTC
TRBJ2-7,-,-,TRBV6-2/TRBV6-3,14,CASPLGGFAYEQYF,TGTGCCAGCCCTCTAGGAGGCTTCGCCTACGAGCAGTACTTC
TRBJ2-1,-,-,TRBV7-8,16,CASSLERLSSYNEQFF,TGTGCCAGCAGTCTCGAGCGGTTGAGCTCCTACAATGAGCAGTTCTTC
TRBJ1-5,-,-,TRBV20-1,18,CSARGLDTRPGTNQPQHF,TGCAGTGCTAGGGGACTCGACACCCGTCCAGGGACCAATCAGCCCCAGCATTTT
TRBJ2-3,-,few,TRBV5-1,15,CASSSRRRGTDTQYF,TGCGCCAGCAGCTCCCGACGGAGGGGCACAGATACGCAGTATTTT
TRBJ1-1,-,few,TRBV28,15,CASSLFEARNTEAFF,TGTGCCAGCAGTTTGTTTGAGGCGAGGAACACTGAAGCTTTCTTT
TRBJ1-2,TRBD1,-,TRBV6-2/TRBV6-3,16,CASSQPQGNGNYGYTF,TGTGCCAGCAGTCAACCACAGGGGAACGGAAACTATGGCTACACCTTC
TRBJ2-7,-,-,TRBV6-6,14,CASSYSRTRDEQYF,TGTGCCAGCAGTTACTCGAGGACTCGAGACGAGCAGTACTTC
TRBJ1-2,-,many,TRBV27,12,CASSLSGDGYTF,TGCGCCAGCAGCTTGTCCGGCGATGGCTACACCTTC
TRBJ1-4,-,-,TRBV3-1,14,CASSQGTEIKKLFF,TGTGCCAGCAGCCAAGGGACAGAAATTAAAAAACTGTTTTTT
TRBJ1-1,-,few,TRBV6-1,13,CASSATGGTEAFF,TGTGCCAGCAGTGCGACAGGCGGCACTGAAGCTTTCTTT
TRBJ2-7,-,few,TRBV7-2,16,CASSLRVAGSSYEQYF,TGTGCCAGCAGCCTACGGGTCGCGGGGTCCTCCTACGAGCAGTACTTC
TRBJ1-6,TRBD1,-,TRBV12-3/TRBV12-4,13,CASKGQNNSPLHF,TGTGCCAGCAAGGGACAGAATAATTCACCCCTCCACTTT
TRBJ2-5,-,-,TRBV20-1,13,CSARDASGKEQYF,TGCAGTGCTAGAGATGCATCCGGGAAAGAGCAGTACTTC
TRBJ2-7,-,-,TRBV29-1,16,CSVEDRGAGISYEQYF,TGCAGCGTTGAAGATCGAGGGGCAGGAATCTCCTACGAGCAGTACTTC
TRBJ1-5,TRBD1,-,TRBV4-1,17,CASSQDGTGGARQPQHF,TGCGCCAGCAGCCAAGATGGGACAGGGGGCGCAAGGCAGCCCCAGCATTTT
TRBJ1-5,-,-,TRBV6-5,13,CASSRGGQTPQHF,TGTGCCAGCAGTCGCGGGGGCCAAACGCCCCAGCATTTT
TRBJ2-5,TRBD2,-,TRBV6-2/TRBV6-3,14,CASSQLALKETQYF,TGTGCCAGCAGCCAACTAGCGTTGAAAGAGACCCAGTACTTC
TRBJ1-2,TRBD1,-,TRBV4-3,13,CASSQGQGFGYTF,TGCGCCAGCAGCCAAGGACAGGGTTTTGGCTACACCTTC
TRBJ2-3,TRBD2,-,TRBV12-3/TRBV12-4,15,CASSLAAGVTDTQYF,TGTGCCAGCAGTTTAGCGGCGGGGGTCACAGATACGCAGTATTTT
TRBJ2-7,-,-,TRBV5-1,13,CASGPTGSYEQYF,TGCGCCAGCGGCCCGACAGGTTCCTACGAGCAGTACTTC
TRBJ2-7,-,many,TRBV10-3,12,CAISDRGYEQYF,TGTGCCATCAGTGATCGGGGGTACGAGCAGTACTTC
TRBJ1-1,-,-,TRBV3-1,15,CASISLGGSDTEAFF,TGTGCCAGCATCTCGCTGGGCGGAAGCGACACTGAAGCTTTCTTT
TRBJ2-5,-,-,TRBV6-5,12,CASRASKETQYF,TGTGCCAGCAGGGCCAGCAAAGAGACCCAGTACTTC
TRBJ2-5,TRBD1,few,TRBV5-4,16,CASSSWDRGGGETQYF,TGTGCCAGCAGCTCTTGGGACAGGGGAGGGGGAGAGACCCAGTACTTC
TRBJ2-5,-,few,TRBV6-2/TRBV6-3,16,CASSYPEHTLEVRQYF,TGTGCCAGCAGTTACCCTGAACACACACTTGAAGTGCGGCAGTACTTC
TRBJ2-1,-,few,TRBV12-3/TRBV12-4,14,CASSFQGGGNEQFF,TGTGCCAGCAGTTTCCAGGGGGGTGGCAATGAGCAGTTCTTC
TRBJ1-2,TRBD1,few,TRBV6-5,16,CASSSGTGISNYGYTF,TGTGCCAGCAGTTCCGGGACAGGGATTTCTAACTATGGCTACACCTTC
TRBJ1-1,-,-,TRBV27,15,CASSTFKGLNTEAFF,TGTGCCAGCAGCACGTTTAAGGGATTGAACACTGAAGCTTTCTTT
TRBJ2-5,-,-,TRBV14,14,CASSPRWGQETQYF,TGTGCCAGCAGCCCCCGATGGGGCCAAGAGACCCAGTACTTC
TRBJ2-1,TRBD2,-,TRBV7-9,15,CASSATSGSYNEQFF,TGTGCCAGCAGCGCGACTAGCGGCTCCTACAATGAGCAGTTCTTC
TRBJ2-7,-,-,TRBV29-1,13,CSVVALSYNEQYF,TGCAGCGTTGTGGCGCTCTCCTACAATGAGCAGTACTTC
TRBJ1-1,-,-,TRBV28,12,CASSRRQSEAFF,TGTGCCAGCAGTCGAAGACAGAGTGAAGCTTTCTTT
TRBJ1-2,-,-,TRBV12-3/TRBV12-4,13,CASSPGRSGGYTF,TGTGCCAGCAGCCCGGGACGAAGCGGTGGCTACACCTTC
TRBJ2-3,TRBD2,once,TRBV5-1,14,CASSAAGGSDTQYF,TGCGCCAGCAGCGCGGCGGGGGGGTCAGATACGCAGTATTTT
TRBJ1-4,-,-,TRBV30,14,CAWQHGLFNEKLFF,TGTGCCTGGCAACACGGCCTATTTAATGAAAAACTGTTTTTT
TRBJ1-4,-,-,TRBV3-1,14,CASSIGQGRGKLFF,TGTGCCAGCAGCATCGGGCAGGGTAGGGGAAAACTGTTTTTT
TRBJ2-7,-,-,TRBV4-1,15,CASSQDLTGLYEQYF,TGCGCCAGCAGCCAAGATCTCACGGGTCTCTACGAGCAGTACTTC
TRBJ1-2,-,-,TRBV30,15,CAWSWWDRRADGYTF,TGTGCCTGGAGTTGGTGGGACCGCAGGGCGGATGGCTACACCTTC
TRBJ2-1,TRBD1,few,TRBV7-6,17,CASRPGQAYLSYNEQFF,TGTGCCAGCAGACCGGGACAGGCCTACCTTTCCTACAATGAGCAGTTCTTC